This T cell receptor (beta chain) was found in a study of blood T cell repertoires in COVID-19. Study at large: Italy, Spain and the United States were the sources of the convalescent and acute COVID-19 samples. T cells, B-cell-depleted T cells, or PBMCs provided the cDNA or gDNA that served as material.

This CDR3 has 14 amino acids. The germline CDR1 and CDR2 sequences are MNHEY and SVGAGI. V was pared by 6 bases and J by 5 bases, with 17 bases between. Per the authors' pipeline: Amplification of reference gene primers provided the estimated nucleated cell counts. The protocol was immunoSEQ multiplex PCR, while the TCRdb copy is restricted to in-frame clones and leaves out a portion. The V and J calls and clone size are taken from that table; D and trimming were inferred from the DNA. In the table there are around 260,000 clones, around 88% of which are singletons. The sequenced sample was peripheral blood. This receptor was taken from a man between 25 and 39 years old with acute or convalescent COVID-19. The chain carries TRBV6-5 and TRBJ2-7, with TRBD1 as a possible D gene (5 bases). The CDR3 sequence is CASRDWTKINEQYF. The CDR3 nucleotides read TGTGCCAGCAGGGATTGGACAAAAATTAACGAGCAGTACTTC.